The text below deals with one TCR beta chain. This clone was seen a handful of times. There is no known antigen for this receptor. No qualities accompany the bases; no much larger clone lies one base away. The data are from a study of beta chain features in type 1 diabetes listed by TCRdb under 2018. Describing the broader study: Mean age, gender distribution, total cell number and subset yield were not different between patients and healthy donors. Across all samples, 107,917,701 sorted cells were examined, and cell number per subset correlated strongly with RNA yield. The study compared the TCRB repertoires of sorted circulating CD4+ T cell subsets in recently diagnosed type 1 diabetes patients with those in matched healthy donors. Regulatory and stem cell-like memory subsets were isolated from only 8 patients and roughly eight healthy donors, whereas naive and central memory subsets came from all 30 or so donors. Overall study results and their limits: Naive, central memory and regulatory TCRB repertoires appeared more similar among patients than among healthy donors. Patients with type 1 diabetes made fewer insertions and deleted more nucleotides at VDJ recombination sites, implying thymic rearrangement abnormalities. HLA sub-analyses involved small numbers of individuals, so any influence of HLA type on TCRB rearrangement remained unresolved. Because cDNA rather than genomic DNA was sequenced, highly expressing activated cells could have been over-represented, although no difference in activation and CD3 levels was found between groups. A moderate but significant shortening of TCRB CDR3 length was observed in type 1 diabetes patients in all four CD4+ subsets. Shorter templates might have been favored by PCR, but patient and control samples were amplified and corrected together, so both groups would have been affected equally by any skew.

The entire isolated RNA was reverse transcribed using the High Capacity cDNA Reverse Transcription Kit, and thus expressed TCRB transcripts were sequenced. Deep immunoSEQ sequencing was performed on naive, central memory and regulatory T cell samples, with an average of about 3.6 million total reads per sample. Sorted cells were lysed in RLT buffer, and RNA was extracted using DNase-treated RNeasy Micro or Mini kits according to cell number. To prevent cross-contamination, every cell subset was processed on its own, while patient and healthy donor samples were processed together. The immunoSEQ multiplex PCR was used to amplify TCRB sequences from cDNA, generating 87-bp fragments that spanned the CDR3 region. Sequencing of the amplicons was done on the Illumina HiSeq platform. The paper's processing steps were these. Synthetic template baselines were used to correct PCR bias computationally, reads within Hamming distance 2 were collapsed together, and singletons that could not be merged were discarded. By aligning reads against IMGT, V, D and J genes, CDR3 length, and insertions or deletions at six rearrangement sites were assigned. Within each subset, clonotype counts were normalized to the number of sorted cells before true diversity and Gini coefficients were calculated with the tcR R package. Repertoire sharing was quantified using the overlap coefficient calculated on TCRB nucleotide sequences. As a proxy for the pre-selection repertoire, out-of-frame TCRB sequences from naive cells were analyzed. The immuneACCESS repertoire file appears here via TCRdb, limited to in-frame rearrangements. These files lack a portion of the clones; in checked studies, under half of the deficit traces to unresolved V genes, and the cause of the others is not known. V, J and clone size were drawn from that table, and D and trimming were deduced from the DNA. Counted in this sample were 400,000 or so clones; over 10% of them appeared once. The ten most abundant clones make up approximately 0.011% of the sample.

V was cut back by 8 bases and J by 0 bases, leaving a gap of 17 bases between them. The CDR3 contains 16 residues, cysteine and phenylalanine counted. Only CDR3 DNA is held: 48 bases, read in frame from base 1. CDR1 is given as LNHDA and CDR2 as SQIVND, both from the germline V gene (reference sequence). Each donor gave one peripheral blood draw, averaging approximately 0.12 L, which was collected into heparinised tubes. A BD FACSAria II was used to sort naive, central memory, regulatory and stem cell-like memory CD4+ T cells with a panel that included CD45RO, CCR7, CD25, CD127, CD95 and CD27. Purity was above 95% for every sorted population. PBMCs were isolated immediately by Lymphoprep density gradient centrifugation and stained directly without culture. So that batch effects would be minimized, each experiment stained and sorted samples in pairs, pairing one healthy donor with one patient.

This clonotype originated in a woman younger than 35 with type 1 diabetes. Sequenced: naive CD4+ T cells from blood. Interpreted using the paper, the cell subset or site label stands for: true naive CD4+ T cells. The chain is made from TRBV19 and TRBJ1-5; TRBD1 is a weak D gene call, 6 bases matching. The encoded CDR3 is CASSERGLNSNQPQHF. The nucleotide sequence reads as follows: TGTGCCAGTTCGGAGCGGGGGCTGAATAGCAATCAGCCCCAGCATTTT.